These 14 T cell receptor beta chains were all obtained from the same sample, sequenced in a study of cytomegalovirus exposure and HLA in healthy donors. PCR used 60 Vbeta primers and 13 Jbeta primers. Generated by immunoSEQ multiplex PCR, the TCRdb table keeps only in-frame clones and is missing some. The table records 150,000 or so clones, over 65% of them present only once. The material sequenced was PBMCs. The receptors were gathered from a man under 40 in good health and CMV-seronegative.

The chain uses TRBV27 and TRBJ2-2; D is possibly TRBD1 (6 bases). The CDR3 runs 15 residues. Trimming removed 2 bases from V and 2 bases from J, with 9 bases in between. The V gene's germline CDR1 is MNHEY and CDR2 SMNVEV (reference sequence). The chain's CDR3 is CASSLNRANTGELFF. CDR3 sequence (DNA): TGTGCCAGCAGTTTAAACAGGGCCAACACCGGGGAGCTGTTTTTT.

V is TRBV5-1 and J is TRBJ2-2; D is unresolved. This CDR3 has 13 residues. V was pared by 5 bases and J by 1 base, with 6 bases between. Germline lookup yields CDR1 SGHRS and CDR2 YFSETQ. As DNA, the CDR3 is TGCGCCAGCAGTCCAGGGAACACCGGGGAGCTGTTTTTT. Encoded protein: CASSPGNTGELFF.

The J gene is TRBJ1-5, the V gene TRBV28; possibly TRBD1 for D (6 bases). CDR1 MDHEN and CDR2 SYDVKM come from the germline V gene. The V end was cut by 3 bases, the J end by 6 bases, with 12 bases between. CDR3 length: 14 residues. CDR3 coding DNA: TGTGCCAGCAGTTTTAGAACAGGGAGTCAGCCCCAGCATTTT. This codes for CASSFRTGSQPQHF.

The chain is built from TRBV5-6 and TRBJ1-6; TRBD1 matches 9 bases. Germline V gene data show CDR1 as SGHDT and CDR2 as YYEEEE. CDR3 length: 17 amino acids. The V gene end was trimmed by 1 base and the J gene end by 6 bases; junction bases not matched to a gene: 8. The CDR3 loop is CASSLLGQGGSNSPLHF. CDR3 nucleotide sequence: TGTGCCAGCAGCTTGCTGGGACAGGGAGGCTCTAATTCACCCCTCCACTTT.

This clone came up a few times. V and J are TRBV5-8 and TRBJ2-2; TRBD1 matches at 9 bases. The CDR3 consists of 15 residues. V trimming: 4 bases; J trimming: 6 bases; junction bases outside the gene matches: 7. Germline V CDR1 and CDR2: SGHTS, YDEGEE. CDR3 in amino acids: CASSQGQGWAGELFF. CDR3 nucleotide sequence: TGTGCCAGCAGCCAGGGACAGGGTTGGGCCGGGGAGCTGTTTTTT.

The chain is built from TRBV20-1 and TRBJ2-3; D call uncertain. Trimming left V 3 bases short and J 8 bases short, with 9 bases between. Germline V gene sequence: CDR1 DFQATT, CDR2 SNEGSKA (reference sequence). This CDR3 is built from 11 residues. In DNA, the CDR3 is TGCAGTGCTAGTAATCGGAGTACGCAGTATTTT. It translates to CSASNRSTQYF.

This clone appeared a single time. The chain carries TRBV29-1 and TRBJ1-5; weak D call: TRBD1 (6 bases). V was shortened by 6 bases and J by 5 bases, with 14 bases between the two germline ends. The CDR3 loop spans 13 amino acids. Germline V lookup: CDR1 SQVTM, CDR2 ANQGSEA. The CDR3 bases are TGCAGCGTGACCACGGACAGAGATCAGCCCCAGCATTTT. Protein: CSVTTDRDQPQHF.

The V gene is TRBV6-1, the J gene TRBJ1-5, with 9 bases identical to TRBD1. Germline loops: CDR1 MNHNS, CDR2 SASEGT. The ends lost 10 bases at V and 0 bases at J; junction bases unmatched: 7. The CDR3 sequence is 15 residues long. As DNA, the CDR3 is TGTGCCACCTCTGACAGGGGGTATAGCAATCAGCCCCAGCATTTT. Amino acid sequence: CATSDRGYSNQPQHF.

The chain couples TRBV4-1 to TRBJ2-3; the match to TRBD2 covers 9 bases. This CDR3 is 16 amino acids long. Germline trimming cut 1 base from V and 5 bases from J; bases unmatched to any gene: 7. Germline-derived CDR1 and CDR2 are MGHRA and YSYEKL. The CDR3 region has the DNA TGCGCCAGCAGCCAAGGTGCGGGGGGGCCGGGAGATACGCAGTATTTT. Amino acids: CASSQGAGGPGDTQYF.

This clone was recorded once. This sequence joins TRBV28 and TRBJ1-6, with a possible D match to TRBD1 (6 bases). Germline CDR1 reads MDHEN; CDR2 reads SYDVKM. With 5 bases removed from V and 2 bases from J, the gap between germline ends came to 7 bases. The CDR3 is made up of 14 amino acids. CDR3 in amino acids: CASSRTAYNSPLHF. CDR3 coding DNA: TGTGCCAGCAGTCGGACAGCCTATAATTCACCCCTCCACTTT.

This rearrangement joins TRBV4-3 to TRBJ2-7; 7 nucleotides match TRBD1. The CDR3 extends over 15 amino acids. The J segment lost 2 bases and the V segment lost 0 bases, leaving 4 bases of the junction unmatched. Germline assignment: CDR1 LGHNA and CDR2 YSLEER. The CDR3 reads CASSQDRTGTYEQYF. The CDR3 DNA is TGCGCCAGCAGCCAAGATAGGACAGGTACCTACGAGCAGTACTTC.

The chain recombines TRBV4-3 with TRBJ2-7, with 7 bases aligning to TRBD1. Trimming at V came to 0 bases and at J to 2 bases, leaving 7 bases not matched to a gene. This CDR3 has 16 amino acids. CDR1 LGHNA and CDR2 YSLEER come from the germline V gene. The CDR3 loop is CASSQDATGKTYEQYF. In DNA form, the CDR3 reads TGCGCCAGCAGCCAAGATGCGACAGGGAAAACCTACGAGCAGTACTTC.

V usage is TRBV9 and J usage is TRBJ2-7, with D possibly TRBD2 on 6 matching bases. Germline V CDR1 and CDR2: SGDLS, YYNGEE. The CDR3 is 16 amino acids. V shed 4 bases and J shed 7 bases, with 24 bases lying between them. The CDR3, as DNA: TGTGCCAGCAGCTCCCCCGGTTACACGGGAGAAGGGGAGCAGTACTTC. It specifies CASSSPGYTGEGEQYF.

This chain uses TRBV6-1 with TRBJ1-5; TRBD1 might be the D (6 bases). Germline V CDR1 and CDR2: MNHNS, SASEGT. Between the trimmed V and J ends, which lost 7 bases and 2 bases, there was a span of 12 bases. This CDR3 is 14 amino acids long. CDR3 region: CASNHRVGNQPQHF. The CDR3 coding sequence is TGTGCCAGCAATCACAGGGTTGGCAATCAGCCCCAGCATTTT.